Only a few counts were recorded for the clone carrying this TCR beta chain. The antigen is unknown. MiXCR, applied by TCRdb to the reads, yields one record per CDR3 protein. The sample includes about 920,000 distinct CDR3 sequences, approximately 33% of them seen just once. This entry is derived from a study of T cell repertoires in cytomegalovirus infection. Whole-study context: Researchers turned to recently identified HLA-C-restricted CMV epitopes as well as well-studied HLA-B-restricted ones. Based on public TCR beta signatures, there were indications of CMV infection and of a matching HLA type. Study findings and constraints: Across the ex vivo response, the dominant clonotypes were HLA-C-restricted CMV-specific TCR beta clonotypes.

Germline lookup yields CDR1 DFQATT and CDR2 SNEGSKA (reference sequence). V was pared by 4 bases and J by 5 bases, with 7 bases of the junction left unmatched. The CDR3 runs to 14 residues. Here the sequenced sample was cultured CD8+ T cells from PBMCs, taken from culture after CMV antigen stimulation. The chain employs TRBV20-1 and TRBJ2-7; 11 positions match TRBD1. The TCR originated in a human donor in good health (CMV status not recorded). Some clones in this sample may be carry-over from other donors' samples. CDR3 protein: CSATRDRGRDEQYF. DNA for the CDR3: TGCAGTGCTACCCGGGACAGGGGGAGGGACGAGCAGTACTTC.